This TCR beta chain originates from a study of cytomegalovirus exposure and HLA in healthy donors. Looking at the study overall: The same platform used for the 600 to 750 first-cohort repertoires was also used for the roughly 120 validation repertoires, as a later analysis reported. Study results and limitations: Per published reports, the classifier diagnosed cytomegalovirus status with high specificity and sensitivity.

CDR1 is SGHTA, CDR2 FQGNSA, per germline. The CDR3 runs 19 residues. The V gene end was trimmed by 3 bases and the J gene end by 6 bases; junction bases not matched to a gene: 22. TCRdb's table, derived via immunoSEQ multiplex PCR, lists solely in-frame clones and lacks some. The sample lists approximately 49,000 clones, roughly 93% occurring once. This clone has a single count. What it binds is unknown. Sequencing was done on a sample of PBMCs. The rearrangement links TRBV7-2 to TRBJ1-2; TRBD1 matches 7 bases. This TCR came from a man aged 18 to 30 in good health and CMV-seronegative. In DNA form, the CDR3 reads TGTGCCAGCAGCTTCCAGCTTAGGGTGGGATCGACAGGGAGTCATGGCTACACCTTC. Its protein product is CASSFQLRVGSTGSHGYTF.